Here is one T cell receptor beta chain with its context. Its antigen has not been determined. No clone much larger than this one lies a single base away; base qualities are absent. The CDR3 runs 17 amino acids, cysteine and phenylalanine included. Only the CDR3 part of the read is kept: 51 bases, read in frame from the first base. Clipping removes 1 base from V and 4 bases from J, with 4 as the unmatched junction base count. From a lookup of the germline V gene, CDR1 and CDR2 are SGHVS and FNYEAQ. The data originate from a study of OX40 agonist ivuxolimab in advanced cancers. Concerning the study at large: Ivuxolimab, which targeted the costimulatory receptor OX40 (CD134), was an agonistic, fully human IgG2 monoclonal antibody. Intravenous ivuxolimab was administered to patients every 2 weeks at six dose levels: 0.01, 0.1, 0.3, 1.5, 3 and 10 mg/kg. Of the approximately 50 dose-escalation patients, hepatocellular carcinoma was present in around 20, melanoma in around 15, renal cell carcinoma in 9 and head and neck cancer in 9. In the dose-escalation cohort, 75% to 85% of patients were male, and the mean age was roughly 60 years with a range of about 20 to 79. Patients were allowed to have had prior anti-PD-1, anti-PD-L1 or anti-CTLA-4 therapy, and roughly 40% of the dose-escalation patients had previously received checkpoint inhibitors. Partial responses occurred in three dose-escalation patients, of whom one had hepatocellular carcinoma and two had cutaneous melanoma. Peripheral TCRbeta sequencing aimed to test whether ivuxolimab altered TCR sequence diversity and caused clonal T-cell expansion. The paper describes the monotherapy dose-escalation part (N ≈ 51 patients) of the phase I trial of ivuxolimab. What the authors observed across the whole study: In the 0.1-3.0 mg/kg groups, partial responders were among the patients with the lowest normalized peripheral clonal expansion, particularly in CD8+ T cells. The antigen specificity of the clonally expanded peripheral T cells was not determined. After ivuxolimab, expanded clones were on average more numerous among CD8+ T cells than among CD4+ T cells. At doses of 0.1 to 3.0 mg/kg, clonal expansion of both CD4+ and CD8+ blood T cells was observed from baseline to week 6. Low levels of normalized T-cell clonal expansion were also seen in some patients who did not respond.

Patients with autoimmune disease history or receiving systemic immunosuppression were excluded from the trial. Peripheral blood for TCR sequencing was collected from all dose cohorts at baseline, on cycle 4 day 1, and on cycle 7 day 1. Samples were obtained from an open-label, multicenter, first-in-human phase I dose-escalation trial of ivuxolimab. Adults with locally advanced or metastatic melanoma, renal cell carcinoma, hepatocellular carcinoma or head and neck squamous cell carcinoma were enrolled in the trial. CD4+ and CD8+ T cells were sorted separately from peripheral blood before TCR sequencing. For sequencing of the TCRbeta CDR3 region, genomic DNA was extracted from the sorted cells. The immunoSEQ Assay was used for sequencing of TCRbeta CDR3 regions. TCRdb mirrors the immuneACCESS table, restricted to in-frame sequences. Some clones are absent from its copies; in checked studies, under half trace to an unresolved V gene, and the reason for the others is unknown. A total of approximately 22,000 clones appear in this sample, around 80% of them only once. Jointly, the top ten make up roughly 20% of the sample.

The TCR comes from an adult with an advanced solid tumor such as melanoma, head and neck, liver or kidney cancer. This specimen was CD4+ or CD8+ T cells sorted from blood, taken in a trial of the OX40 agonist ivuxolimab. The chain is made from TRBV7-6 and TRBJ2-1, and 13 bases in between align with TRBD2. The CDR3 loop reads CASSLGGGLAGYNEQFF. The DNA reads TGTGCCAGCAGCTTAGGAGGGGGACTAGCGGGATACAATGAGCAGTTCTTC.